These 7 T cell receptor beta chains share one sample of origin, sequenced in a study of blood T cell repertoires in COVID-19. Profiled with immunoSEQ multiplex PCR; TCRdb holds only in-frame clones, not every one. Of tens of thousands of clones in the sample, approximately 88% were seen once. Sample: peripheral blood. The receptors derive from a woman aged 55-69 years with acute or convalescent COVID-19.

The chain combines TRBV6-4 with TRBJ1-6; weak D call: TRBD1 (6 bases). Germline CDR1 is MRHNA and CDR2 is SNTAGT. Trimming pared 4 bases from V and 8 bases from J, leaving 9 bases between. There are 13 residues in the CDR3. The CDR3 DNA reads as TGTGCCAGCAGTGCCCAGGGGTATTCACCCCTCCACTTT. Translated: CASSAQGYSPLHF.

V usage is TRBV10-3 and J usage is TRBJ2-3, with 10 bases that match TRBD2. Trimming took 6 bases from V and 3 from J; bases not matched to a gene: 18. Germline V gene lookup returns CDR1 ENHRY and CDR2 SYGVKD. There are 19 residues in the CDR3. In DNA, the CDR3 is TGTGCCATCAGCCCTTCTCCGGGACTAGCGACAAGGGGTACAGATACGCAGTATTTT. Amino acid sequence: CAISPSPGLATRGTDTQYF.

This chain links TRBV19 with TRBJ1-2, with D maybe TRBD1 (5 bases). The CDR3 extends over 14 amino acids. The germline gives CDR1 LNHDA, CDR2 SQIVND (reference sequence). V was pared by 8 bases and J by 5 bases, with 18 bases between. The CDR3 protein is CASPRWQGGYGYTF. The CDR3 DNA is TGTGCCAGTCCCCGCTGGCAGGGAGGATATGGCTACACCTTC.

The chain recombines TRBV6-5 with TRBJ1-1, with TRBD1 as a possible D gene (5 bases). The CDR3 totals 13 residues. Deletions cut 8 bases from V and 3 bases from J, with 13 bases between. Germline V gene lookup returns CDR1 MNHEY and CDR2 SVGAGI. For the CDR3, the DNA is TGTGCCAGCCGCAGGGTAGTCGACACTGAAGCTTTCTTT. Translated: CASRRVVDTEAFF.

The rearrangement links TRBV6-6 to TRBJ1-6; tentative D call: TRBD1 (5 bases). The CDR3 loop spans 14 amino acids. Germline V CDR1 and CDR2: MNHNY, SVGAGI (reference sequence). Trimming left V 8 bases short and J 0 bases short, with 8 bases between. This chain's CDR3 is CASGDFSYNSPLHF. CDR3 sequence (DNA): TGTGCCAGCGGGGACTTCTCCTATAATTCACCCCTCCACTTT.

The V call is TRBV10-3, the J call TRBJ2-3; TRBD1 agrees at 9 bases. Germline CDR1 ENHRY, CDR2 SYGVKD. With 2 bases clipped from V and 4 bases from J, the junction kept 4 bases outside the gene matches. The CDR3 extends over 15 amino acids. In DNA form, the CDR3 reads TGTGCCATCAGTGAGAACAGGGGGCGAGCAGATACGCAGTATTTT. Translated, it gives CAISENRGRADTQYF.

This CDR3 is CASSIEGGDQPQHF. For the CDR3, the DNA is TGTGCCAGTAGTATCGAAGGGGGGGATCAGCCCCAGCATTTT. The chain links TRBV19 to TRBJ1-5, with a possible D match to TRBD1 (6 bases). V was clipped by 3 bases and J by 5 bases, with 11 bases between them. The CDR3 totals 14 residues. Germline V lookup: CDR1 LNHDA, CDR2 SQIVND (reference sequence). The full variable domain, in which reference TRBV19 and TRBJ1-5 provide the parts outside the CDR3, is DGGITQSPKYLFRKEGQNVTLSCEQNLNHDAMYWYRQDPGQGLRLIYYSQIVNDFQKGDIAEGYSVSREKKESFPLTVTSAQKNPTAFYLCASSIEGGDQPQHFGDGTRLSIL.